The present T cell receptor beta chain was sequenced within a study of regulatory T cells in long-lasting Graves disease. Arm-PCR with iRepertoire HTBI primers amplified the CDR3 regions for these TCR beta libraries. One entry per CDR3 protein, called by TCRdb with MiXCR from the multiplex PCR reads. The sample has hundreds of thousands of distinct CDR3 sequences, around 15% seen once. Germline CDR1 reads SEHNR; CDR2 reads FQNEAQ (reference sequence). CDR3 length equals 15 residues. The junction had 7 bases not matched to a gene; V was cut back by 5 bases and J by 5 bases. The table lists this clonotype with a few counts. Stated time point: newly diagnosed GD, antithyroid drugs for less than 3 months. From RNA extracted from PBMCs, the TCR library was made. The same data also contributed to another study, on T cells in Graves' hyperthyroidism and ophthalmopathy.

This chain uses TRBV7-9 with TRBJ2-2, with 8 nucleotides matching TRBD2. The receptor was isolated from a woman in her twenties or thirties with Graves disease. This specimen consisted of peripheral blood mononuclear cells (PBMCs), obtained at new diagnosis, from a patient treated with antithyroid drugs. The CDR3: CASSQSGSVTGELFF. CDR3 nucleotides: TGTGCCAGCAGCCAAAGCGGGAGTGTAACCGGGGAGCTGTTTTTT.